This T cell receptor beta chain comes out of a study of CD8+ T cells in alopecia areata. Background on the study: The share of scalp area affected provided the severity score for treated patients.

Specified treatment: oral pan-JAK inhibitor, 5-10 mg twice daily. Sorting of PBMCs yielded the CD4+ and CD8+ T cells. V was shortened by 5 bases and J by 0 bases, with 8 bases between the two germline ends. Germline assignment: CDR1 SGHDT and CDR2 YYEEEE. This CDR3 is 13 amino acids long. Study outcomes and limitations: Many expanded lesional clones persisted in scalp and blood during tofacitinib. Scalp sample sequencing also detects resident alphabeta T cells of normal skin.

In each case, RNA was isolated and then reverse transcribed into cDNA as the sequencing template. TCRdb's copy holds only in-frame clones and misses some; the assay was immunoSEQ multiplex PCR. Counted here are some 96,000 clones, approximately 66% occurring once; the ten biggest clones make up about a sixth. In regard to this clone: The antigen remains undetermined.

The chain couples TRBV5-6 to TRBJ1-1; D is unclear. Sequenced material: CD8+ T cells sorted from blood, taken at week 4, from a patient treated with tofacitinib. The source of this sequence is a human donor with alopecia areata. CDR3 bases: TGTGCCAGCAGGGCTATTGTGAACACTGAAGCTTTCTTT. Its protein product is CASRAIVNTEAFF.